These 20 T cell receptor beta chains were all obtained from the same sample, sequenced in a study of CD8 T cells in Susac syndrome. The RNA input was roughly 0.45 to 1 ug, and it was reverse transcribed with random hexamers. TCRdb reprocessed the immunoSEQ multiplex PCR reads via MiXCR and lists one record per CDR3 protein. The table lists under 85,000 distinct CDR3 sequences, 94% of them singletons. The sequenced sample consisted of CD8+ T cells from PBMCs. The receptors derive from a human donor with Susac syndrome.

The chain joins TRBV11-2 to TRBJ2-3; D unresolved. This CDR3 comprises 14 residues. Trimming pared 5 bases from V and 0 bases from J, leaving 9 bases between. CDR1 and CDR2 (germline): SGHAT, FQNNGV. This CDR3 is CASSPAPSTDTQYF. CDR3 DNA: TGTGCCAGCAGCCCAGCGCCTAGCACAGATACGCAGTATTTT.

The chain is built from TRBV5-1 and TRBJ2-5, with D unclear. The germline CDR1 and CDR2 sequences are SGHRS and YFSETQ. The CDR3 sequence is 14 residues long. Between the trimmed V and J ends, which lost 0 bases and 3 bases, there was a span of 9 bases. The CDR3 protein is CASSLDLLEETQYF. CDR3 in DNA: TGCGCCAGCAGCTTGGATTTACTCGAAGAGACCCAGTACTTC.

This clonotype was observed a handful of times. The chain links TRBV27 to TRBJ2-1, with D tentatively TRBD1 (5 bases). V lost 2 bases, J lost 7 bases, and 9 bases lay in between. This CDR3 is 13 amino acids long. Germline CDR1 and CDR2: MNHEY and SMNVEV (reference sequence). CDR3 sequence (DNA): TGTGCCAGCAGTTTAACTTCAGGGAATGAGCAGTTCTTC. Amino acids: CASSLTSGNEQFF.

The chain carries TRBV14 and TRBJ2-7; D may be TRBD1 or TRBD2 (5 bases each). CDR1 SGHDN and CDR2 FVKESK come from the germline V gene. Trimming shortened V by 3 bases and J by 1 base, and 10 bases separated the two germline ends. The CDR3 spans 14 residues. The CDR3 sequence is CASSHGTDSYEQYF. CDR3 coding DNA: TGTGCCAGCAGCCACGGGACGGATTCCTACGAGCAGTACTTC.

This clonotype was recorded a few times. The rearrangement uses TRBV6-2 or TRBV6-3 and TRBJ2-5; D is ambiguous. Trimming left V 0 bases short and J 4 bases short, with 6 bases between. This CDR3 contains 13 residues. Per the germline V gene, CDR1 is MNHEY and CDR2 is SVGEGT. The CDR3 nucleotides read TGTGCCAGCAGTTACTCGTGGGGAGAGACCCAGTACTTC. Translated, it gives CASSYSWGETQYF.

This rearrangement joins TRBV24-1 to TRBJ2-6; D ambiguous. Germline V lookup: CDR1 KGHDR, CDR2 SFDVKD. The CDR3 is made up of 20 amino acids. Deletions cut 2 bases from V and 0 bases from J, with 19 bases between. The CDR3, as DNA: TGTGCCACCAGTGATTCCGCGTGGCAGGAAGGTTCCTCTGGGGCCAACGTCCTGACTTTC. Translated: CATSDSAWQEGSSGANVLTF.

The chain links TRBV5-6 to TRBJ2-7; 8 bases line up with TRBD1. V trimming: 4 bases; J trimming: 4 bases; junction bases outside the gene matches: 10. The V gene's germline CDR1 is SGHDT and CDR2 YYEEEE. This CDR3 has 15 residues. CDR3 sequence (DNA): TGTGCCAGCAGCCCAACCCCGACAGGGGAATACGAGCAGTACTTC. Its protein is CASSPTPTGEYEQYF.

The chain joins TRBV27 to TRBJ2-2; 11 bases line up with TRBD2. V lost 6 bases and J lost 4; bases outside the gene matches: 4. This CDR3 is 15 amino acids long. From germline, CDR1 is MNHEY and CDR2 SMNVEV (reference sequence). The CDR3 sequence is CASSLGTSGTGELFF. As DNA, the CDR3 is TGTGCCAGCAGCCTCGGGACTAGCGGCACCGGGGAGCTGTTTTTT.

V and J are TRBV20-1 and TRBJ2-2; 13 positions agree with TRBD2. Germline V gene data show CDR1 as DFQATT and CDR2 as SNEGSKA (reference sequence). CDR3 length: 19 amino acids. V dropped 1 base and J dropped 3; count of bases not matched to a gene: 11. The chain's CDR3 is CSARALSTSGRADTGELFF. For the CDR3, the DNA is TGCAGTGCTAGAGCCCTGAGTACTAGCGGGAGGGCCGACACCGGGGAGCTGTTTTTT.

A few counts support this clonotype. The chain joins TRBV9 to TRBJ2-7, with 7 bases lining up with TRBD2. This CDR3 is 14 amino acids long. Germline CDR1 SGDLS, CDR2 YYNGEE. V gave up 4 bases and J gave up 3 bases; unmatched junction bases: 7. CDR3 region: CASSTRSGGYEQYF. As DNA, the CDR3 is TGTGCCAGCAGCACGCGCTCGGGGGGCTACGAGCAGTACTTC.

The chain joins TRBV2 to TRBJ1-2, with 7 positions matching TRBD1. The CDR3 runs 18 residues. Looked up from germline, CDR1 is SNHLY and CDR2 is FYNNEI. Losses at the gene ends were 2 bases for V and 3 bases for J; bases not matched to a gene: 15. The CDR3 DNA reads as TGTGCCAGCAGTGAAATTTTAGTGTGGATGGGACAGTACTATGGCTACACCTTC. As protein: CASSEILVWMGQYYGYTF.

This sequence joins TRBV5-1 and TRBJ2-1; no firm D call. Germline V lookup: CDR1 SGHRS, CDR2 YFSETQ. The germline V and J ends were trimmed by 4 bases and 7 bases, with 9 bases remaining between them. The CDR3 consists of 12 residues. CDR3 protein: CASSPSRNEQFF. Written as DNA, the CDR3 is TGCGCCAGCAGCCCCTCCCGGAATGAGCAGTTCTTC.

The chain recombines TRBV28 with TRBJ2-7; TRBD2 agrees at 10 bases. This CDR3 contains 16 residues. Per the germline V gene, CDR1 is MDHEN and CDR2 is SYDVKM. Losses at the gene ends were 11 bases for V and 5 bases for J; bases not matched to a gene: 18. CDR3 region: CALSLAAGTSVDEQYF. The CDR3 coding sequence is TGTGCCCTCAGTTTAGCGGCCGGGACTAGCGTTGACGAGCAGTACTTC.

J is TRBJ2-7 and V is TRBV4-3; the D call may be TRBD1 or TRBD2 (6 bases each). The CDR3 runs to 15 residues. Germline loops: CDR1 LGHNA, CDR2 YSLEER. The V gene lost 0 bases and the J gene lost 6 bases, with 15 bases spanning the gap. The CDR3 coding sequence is TGCGCCAGCAGCCAAGATAAAGAAGGGGGGCTCGAGCAGTACTTC. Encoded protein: CASSQDKEGGLEQYF.

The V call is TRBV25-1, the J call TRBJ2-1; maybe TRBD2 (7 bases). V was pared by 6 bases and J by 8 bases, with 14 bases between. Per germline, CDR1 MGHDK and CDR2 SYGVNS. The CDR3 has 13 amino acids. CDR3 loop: CASRLQGGDEQFF. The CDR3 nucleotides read TGTGCCAGCAGATTACAGGGAGGGGATGAGCAGTTCTTC.

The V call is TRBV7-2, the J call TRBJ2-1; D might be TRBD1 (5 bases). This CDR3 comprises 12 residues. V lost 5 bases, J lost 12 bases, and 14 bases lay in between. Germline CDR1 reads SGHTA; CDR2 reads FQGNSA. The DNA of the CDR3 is TGTGCCAGCAGCCCTGACAGATTGGTGCAGTTCTTC. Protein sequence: CASSPDRLVQFF.

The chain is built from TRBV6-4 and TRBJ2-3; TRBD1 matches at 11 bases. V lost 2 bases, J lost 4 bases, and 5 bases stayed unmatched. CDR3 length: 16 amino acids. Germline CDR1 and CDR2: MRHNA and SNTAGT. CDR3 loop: CASSDLGTGGADTQYF. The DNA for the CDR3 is TGTGCCAGCAGTGACCTCGGGACAGGGGGTGCAGATACGCAGTATTTT.

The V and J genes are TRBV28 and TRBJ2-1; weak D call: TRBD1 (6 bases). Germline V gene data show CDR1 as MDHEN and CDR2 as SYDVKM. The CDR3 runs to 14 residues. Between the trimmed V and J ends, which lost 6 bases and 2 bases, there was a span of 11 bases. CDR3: CASSPTGAYNEQFF. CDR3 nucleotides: TGTGCCAGCAGCCCGACAGGTGCCTACAATGAGCAGTTCTTC. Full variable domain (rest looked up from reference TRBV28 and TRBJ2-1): DVKVTQSSRYLVKRTGEKVFLECVQDMDHENMFWYRQDPGLGLRLIYFSYDVKMKEKGDIPEGYSVSREKKERFSLILESASTNQTSMYLCASSPTGAYNEQFFGPGTRLTVL.

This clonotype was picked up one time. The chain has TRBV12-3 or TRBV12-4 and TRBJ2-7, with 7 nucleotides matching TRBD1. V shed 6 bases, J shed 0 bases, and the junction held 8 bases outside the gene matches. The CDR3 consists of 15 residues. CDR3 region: CASSSQGLASYEQYF. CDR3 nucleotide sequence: TGTGCCAGCAGCTCACAGGGGCTTGCCTCCTACGAGCAGTACTTC.

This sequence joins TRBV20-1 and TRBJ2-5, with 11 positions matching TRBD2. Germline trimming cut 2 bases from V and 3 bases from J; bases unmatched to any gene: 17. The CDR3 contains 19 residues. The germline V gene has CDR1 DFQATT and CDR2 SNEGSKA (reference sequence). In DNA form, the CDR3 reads TGCAGTGCTAGACCGTGGGGGGCGCGGATAGCGGGAGGGGAAGAGACCCAGTACTTC. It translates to CSARPWGARIAGGEETQYF.